Each of the 29 T cell receptor beta chains below was sequenced from the same sample in a study of T cells in Graves' hyperthyroidism and ophthalmopathy (dated by TCRdb to 2018 to 2020). The method behind the library was multiplex PCR. Sequencing used an Illumina HiSeq 2000. Amplification of TCR beta CDR3 regions was carried out from RNA transcripts. A first-round RT-PCR of the TCR CDR3 used the HTBI primer set with the Qiagen OneStep RT-PCR kit. Through fastp at Q25 and MiXCR, TCRdb rebuilt clones from the public reads, retaining in-frame beta chains. Rows merge per CDR3 protein into single entries with the most common DNA and genes. The sample table contains around 690,000 distinct CDR3 sequences; only one count was recorded for approximately 15% of them. Around 15% of the sample is in the top ten clones. The specimen sequenced was blood. Receptor source: a middle-aged man with Graves' hyperthyroidism.

On this clonotype: A much larger clone differs by one base, so this may be a read error. The chain couples TRBV24-1 to TRBJ2-5; D call uncertain. Germline V lookup: CDR1 KGHDR, CDR2 SFDVKD. The CDR3 spans 13 residues. Here the CDR3 reads CATSDAVQETRYF. In nucleotides, the CDR3 is TGTGCCACCAGTGACGCGGTCCAAGAGACCCGGTACTTC.

The rearrangement joins TRBV6-5 to TRBJ2-4; D assignment may be TRBD1 or TRBD2 (6 bases each). The CDR3 is made up of 12 amino acids. Trimming removed 3 bases from V and 9 bases from J, with 9 bases in between. Germline values: CDR1 MNHEY, CDR2 SVGAGI. CDR3: CASSYGGGIQYF. CDR3 in DNA: TGTGCCAGCAGTTATGGAGGGGGCATTCAGTACTTC.

This clonotype has at least ten counts. J is TRBJ1-1 and V is TRBV24-1, with D hard to call. CDR3 size: 13 residues. V lost 7 bases and J lost 0, with 8 bases in between. Germline V gene data show CDR1 as KGHDR and CDR2 as SFDVKD. The CDR3, as DNA: TGTGCCACCAGAGAAAGGGTGAACACTGAAGCTTTCTTT. Translated, it gives CATRERVNTEAFF.

At least ten counts were recorded for this clonotype. The CDR3 nucleotides read TGTGCCAGCAGATTGGACAGTTATAGCAATCAGCCCCAGCATTTT. This encodes CASRLDSYSNQPQHF. The rearrangement links TRBV6-1 to TRBJ1-5; maybe TRBD1 (6 bases). Germline V gene lookup returns CDR1 MNHNS and CDR2 SASEGT. The germline V and J ends were trimmed by 6 bases and 0 bases, with 12 bases remaining between them. This CDR3 has 15 residues.

This clonotype has at least ten counts. The CDR3 loop is CASSLVASGRQETQYF. The CDR3 coding sequence is TGTGCCAGCAGCTTAGTTGCTAGCGGGAGGCAAGAGACCCAGTACTTC. This chain links TRBV7-2 with TRBJ2-5, with 11 bases lining up with TRBD2. Trimming took 1 base from V and 2 from J; bases not matched to a gene: 3. CDR1 and CDR2 (germline): SGHTA, FQGNSA. CDR3 length equals 16 residues.

This clonotype has a count of ten or more. The chain couples TRBV28 to TRBJ1-2; D is ambiguous. This CDR3 has 14 amino acids. V gave up 6 bases and J gave up 0 bases, with 11 bases separating them. Per germline, CDR1 MDHEN and CDR2 SYDVKM. The CDR3: CASSPGSANYGYTF. As DNA, the CDR3 is TGTGCCAGCAGCCCGGGCTCAGCTAACTATGGCTACACCTTC.

The J gene is TRBJ1-1, the V gene TRBV29-1; TRBD1 is a possible D gene (5 bases). CDR1 SQVTM and CDR2 ANQGSEA come from the germline V gene. The CDR3 runs to 11 residues. V lost 4 bases, J lost 4 bases, and 7 bases lay in between. In nucleotides, the CDR3 is TGCAGCGTTGGCAGGGCCACTGAAGCTTTCTTT. Amino acids: CSVGRATEAFF.

This sequence joins TRBV11-3 and TRBJ1-1; D uncertain. Trimming removed 3 bases at V and 8 bases at J, with 7 bases between. The CDR3 extends over 11 amino acids. Germline V lookup: CDR1 SGHNT, CDR2 YENEEA. In DNA form, the CDR3 reads TGTGCCAGCAGCTTCGACTGGGAAGCTTTCTTT. Translation gives CASSFDWEAFF.

In its sample, this clonotype was seen many times. The V call is TRBV29-1, the J call TRBJ1-5; the match to TRBD1 covers 7 bases. Trimming cost V 5 bases and J 1 base; bases outside gene matches: 8. CDR3 size: 15 residues. CDR1 is SQVTM, CDR2 ANQGSEA, per germline. The CDR3 DNA reads TGCAGCGTTTCCCTTGGGACAGAGAGCAATCAGCCCCAGCATTTT. This sequence encodes CSVSLGTESNQPQHF.

The rearrangement joins TRBV29-1 to TRBJ1-2; TRBD1 is a possible D gene (5 bases). CDR3 length: 14 residues. In germline, CDR1 is SQVTM, CDR2 ANQGSEA. V lost 5 bases to trimming and J lost 4 bases, with 17 bases between them. Here the CDR3 DNA reads TGCAGCGTTAACCCCCGAGGGGCTGGCTATGGCTACACCTTC. This translates into CSVNPRGAGYGYTF.

The genes are TRBV9 and TRBJ1-2; 7 nucleotides align to TRBD1. The CDR3 runs 16 residues. The J segment lost 1 base and the V segment lost 6 bases, leaving 12 bases of the junction unmatched. Looked up from germline, CDR1 is SGDLS and CDR2 is YYNGEE. DNA for the CDR3: TGTGCCAGCACCCGGACGGGACAGACAATTAACTATGGCTACACCTTC. It codes for CASTRTGQTINYGYTF.

This clonotype was seen only a few times. The rearrangement joins TRBV6-2 or TRBV6-3 to TRBJ2-1; 8 nucleotides align to TRBD1. CDR3 size: 15 residues. Per the germline V gene, CDR1 is MNHEY and CDR2 is SVGEGT. With 5 bases clipped from V and 5 bases from J, the junction kept 8 bases outside the gene matches. The CDR3 DNA reads TGTGCCAGCAGTGTTGGGACAGGCACCAACAATGAGCAGTTCTTC. The encoded protein is CASSVGTGTNNEQFF.

This clonotype was observed at least ten times. This rearrangement joins TRBV29-1 to TRBJ2-1; D is perhaps TRBD2 (6 bases). V lost 0 bases and J 7 bases, leaving 13 bases between the germline ends. The CDR3 is 14 residues long. The germline V gene encodes CDR1 SQVTM and CDR2 ANQGSEA. The CDR3 loop reads CSVEERGLYNEQFF. The CDR3 DNA reads TGCAGCGTTGAAGAACGGGGGTTGTATAATGAGCAGTTCTTC.

With regard to this clonotype: This could be a read error, since a much larger clone is one nucleotide away. The chain employs TRBV29-1 and TRBJ1-1; D call uncertain. Germline V gives CDR1 SQVTM, CDR2 ANQGSEA. The CDR3 has 13 amino acids. With 3 bases removed from V and 7 bases from J, the gap between germline ends came to 15 bases. CDR3 coding DNA: TGCAGCGTTGATGGTGGGCCGTACATTGAAGCTTTCTTT. Protein product: CSVDGGPYIEAFF.

The gene calls are TRBV16 and TRBJ1-2; 7 bases fit TRBD1. The V and J ends lost 1 base and 4 bases, in that order; junction bases with no gene match: 3. The CDR3 consists of 14 residues. Germline CDR1 and CDR2: KGHSY and FQNENV. The CDR3 reads CASSQYRGGYGYTF. CDR3 bases: TGTGCCAGCAGCCAATACAGGGGCGGCTATGGCTACACCTTC.

The rearrangement joins TRBV19 to TRBJ1-1; TRBD1 matches 11 bases. Germline V gene sequence: CDR1 LNHDA, CDR2 SQIVND (reference sequence). Unmatched junction bases numbered 7, after V lost 7 bases and J lost 6 bases. The CDR3 sequence is 14 residues long. The DNA of the CDR3 is TGTGCCAGTATCTCGGACAGGGGGCTTGCTGAAGCTTTCTTT. It codes for CASISDRGLAEAFF.

The chain carries TRBV5-1 and TRBJ2-1; D is unclear. V was pared by 0 bases and J by 4 bases, with 8 bases between. The length of the CDR3 is 14 residues. Germline V gives CDR1 SGHRS, CDR2 YFSETQ. CDR3 coding DNA: TGCGCCAGCAGCTTGGTGGACGGATACAATGAGCAGTTCTTC. Its translation: CASSLVDGYNEQFF.

This clonotype occurred many times. V and J are TRBV11-2 and TRBJ2-7; D gene uncertain. Trimming shortened V by 5 bases and J by 3 bases, and 20 bases separated the two germline ends. This CDR3 region has 16 residues. Germline V lookup: CDR1 SGHAT, CDR2 FQNNGV. DNA for the CDR3: TGTGCCAGCAGCCCCCTAGAACAGCCGTTCCACTACGAGCAGTACTTC. Its translation: CASSPLEQPFHYEQYF.

In its sample, this clonotype was seen many times. The CDR3 loop reads CASSEAPPGQGGETQYF. The CDR3 nucleotides read TGTGCCAGCAGTGAAGCCCCACCCGGACAGGGAGGAGAGACCCAGTACTTC. This chain links TRBV6-1 with TRBJ2-5, with TRBD1 matching 8 bases. The CDR3 covers 17 residues. Germline-derived CDR1 and CDR2 are MNHNS and SASEGT. J was trimmed by 4 bases and V by 0 bases; bases with no gene match: 10.

This clonotype was observed many times. The chain has TRBV7-2 and TRBJ2-7; 7 nucleotides align to TRBD1. V shed 6 bases and J 1 base; nucleotides not matched to a gene: 6. The CDR3 totals 14 residues. The germline V gene has CDR1 SGHTA and CDR2 FQGNSA. The CDR3 spells CASSNYRGSYEQYF. The DNA for the CDR3 is TGTGCCAGCAGTAACTACAGGGGATCCTACGAGCAGTACTTC. Full variable domain (outside the CDR3, taken from reference TRBV7-2 and TRBJ2-7): GAGVSQSPSNKVTEKGKDVELRCDPISGHTALYWYRQSLGQGLEFLIYFQGNSAPDKSGLPSDRFSAERTGGSVSTLTIQRTQQEDSAVYLCASSNYRGSYEQYFGPGTRLTVT.

This clonotype was counted between two and nine times. The chain links TRBV5-1 to TRBJ2-6; D ambiguous. The CDR3 spans 18 residues. Germline-derived CDR1 and CDR2 are SGHRS and YFSETQ. V lost 2 bases, J lost 0 bases, and 15 bases lay in between. CDR3 in amino acids: CASSLRSPASSGANVLTF. The CDR3 DNA sequence: TGCGCCAGCAGCTTAAGGAGTCCAGCAAGCTCTGGGGCCAACGTCCTGACTTTC.

This clonotype was counted many times. The chain carries TRBV12-3 or TRBV12-4 and TRBJ2-1; D possibly corresponds to TRBD2 (6 bases). V lost 6 bases and J 8 bases, leaving 11 bases between the germline ends. The length of the CDR3 is 12 residues. The CDR3, as DNA: TGTGCCAGCAGAACAGGAGGGGATGAGCAGTTCTTC. The encoded protein is CASRTGGDEQFF.

This clonotype was seen at least ten times. This chain uses TRBV27 with TRBJ2-3, with 9 bases fitting TRBD1. The CDR3 is 15 residues long. Unmatched junction bases numbered 8, after V lost 7 bases and J lost 3 bases. Germline lookup yields CDR1 MNHEY and CDR2 SMNVEV (reference sequence). CDR3 sequence reads: CASTPTGGETDTQYF. The CDR3 DNA sequence: TGTGCCAGCACCCCCACAGGGGGCGAAACAGATACGCAGTATTTT.

J is TRBJ2-1 and V is TRBV12-3 or TRBV12-4; 9 bases map to TRBD2. The CDR3 is made up of 16 amino acids. J gave up 9 bases and V 4 bases, and 13 bases lay outside the gene matches. Here the CDR3 DNA reads TGTGCCAGCAGTTCTATGGCCCAGCGGGAGGAGACTGAGCAGTTCTTC. Amino acids: CASSSMAQREETEQFF.

This clonotype was observed many times. The chain joins TRBV30 to TRBJ1-5; D might be TRBD1 (6 bases). V was cut by 3 bases and J by 3 bases, with 12 bases left in between. CDR1 is GTSNPN, CDR2 SVGIG, per germline (reference sequence). There are 14 residues in the CDR3. CDR3 bases: TGTGCCTGGAGCCTACAGGGTTTCAATCAGCCCCAGCATTTT. It encodes CAWSLQGFNQPQHF.

This clonotype showed up many times. The chain employs TRBV7-9 and TRBJ1-1, with D possibly matching TRBD1 (6 bases). The length of the CDR3 is 13 residues. V was pared by 0 bases and J by 7 bases, with 9 bases between. The V gene's germline CDR1 is SEHNR and CDR2 FQNEAQ (reference sequence). The CDR3 sequence is CASSLAAGDEAFF. The CDR3 DNA follows: TGTGCCAGCAGCTTAGCGGCAGGGGATGAAGCTTTCTTT.

This clonotype was counted at least ten times. This chain connects TRBV5-5 to TRBJ2-5, with 10 bases that match TRBD1. V lost 1 base to trimming and J lost 2 bases; unmatched junction nucleotides: 5. Germline loops: CDR1 SGHKS, CDR2 YYEKEE (reference sequence). The CDR3 sequence is 16 residues long. The CDR3 DNA follows: TGTGCCAGCAGCTTGCGGACAGGGGGGGCTCAAGAGACCCAGTACTTC. The encoded protein is CASSLRTGGAQETQYF.

This clonotype has ten or more counts. The genes are TRBV27 and TRBJ1-2; 9 bases align to TRBD1. After removal of 3 bases from V and 3 bases from J, the junction contained 8 bases not matched to a gene. The CDR3 has 16 amino acids. Germline V lookup: CDR1 MNHEY, CDR2 SMNVEV (reference sequence). DNA for the CDR3: TGTGCCAGCAGTTTTGCCCCGGGACAGGGAGACTATGGCTACACCTTC. Its protein product is CASSFAPGQGDYGYTF.

This clonotype was seen a single time. The V call is TRBV20-1, the J call TRBJ2-5; 10 bases are shared with TRBD2. J gave up 3 bases and V 0 bases, and 16 bases lay outside the gene matches. The CDR3 covers 19 residues. In germline, CDR1 is DFQATT, CDR2 SNEGSKA (reference sequence). The CDR3 nucleotides read TGCAGTGCTAGAGATCCCGCGCTAGCGGGAGCCCTCGAGGAAGAGACCCAGTACTTC. Residues: CSARDPALAGALEEETQYF.